The 27 T cell receptor beta chains reported below all come from one sample, sequenced in a study of T cells of healthy individuals. TCRdb reanalysed the 5' RACE reads using MiXCR and keeps one entry per CDR3 protein. The table shows about 57,000 distinct CDR3 sequences, with around 15% occurring only once. These receptors all come from a human donor in good health.

This clonotype has at least ten counts. This rearrangement joins TRBV5-1 to TRBJ2-1; D gene uncertain. The CDR3 consists of 16 residues. From germline, CDR1 is SGHRS and CDR2 YFSETQ. V was pared by 4 bases and J by 0 bases, with 14 bases between. The CDR3 DNA follows: TGCGCCAGCAGCCTCCCTAAGACGAGCTCCTACAATGAGCAGTTCTTC. The encoded protein is CASSLPKTSSYNEQFF.

This chain connects TRBV11-2 to TRBJ2-1, with unresolved D. Per the germline V gene, CDR1 is SGHAT and CDR2 is FQNNGV. V lost 10 bases, J lost 0 bases, and 4 bases lay in between. The CDR3 length is 11 residues. The CDR3 reads CATSSYNEQFF. The CDR3 bases are TGTGCCACTAGCTCCTACAATGAGCAGTTCTTC.

This clonotype has a count of ten or more. The chain has TRBV30 and TRBJ1-4; tentative D call: TRBD1 (6 bases). Germline-derived CDR1 and CDR2 are GTSNPN and SVGIG (reference sequence). The CDR3 length is 14 residues. V lost 2 bases and J 7 bases, leaving 14 bases between the germline ends. CDR3 DNA sequence: TGTGCCTGGAGTTCTTCCGGGACATCTGAAAAACTGTTTTTT. It yields the protein CAWSSSGTSEKLFF.

This clonotype was found many times. The V call is TRBV18, the J call TRBJ1-1; 8 positions match TRBD1. This CDR3 has 14 residues. The germline gives CDR1 KGHSH, CDR2 LQKENI. With V trimmed by 3 bases and J by 3 bases, 3 bases remained unmatched. The CDR3 DNA follows: TGTGCCAGCTCACCGGACAGGGTTGACACTGAAGCTTTCTTT. Translating gives CASSPDRVDTEAFF.

Many counts were recorded for this clonotype. The CDR3 sequence is CATSREGQGAREAFF. The CDR3 coding sequence is TGTGCCACCAGCAGAGAGGGACAGGGGGCTCGGGAAGCTTTCTTT. The chain combines TRBV15 with TRBJ1-1; 12 positions agree with TRBD1. CDR1 and CDR2 from the germline V gene are LNHNV and YYDKDF (reference sequence). After removal of 0 bases from V and 8 bases from J, the junction contained 4 bases not matched to a gene. CDR3 size: 15 residues.

This clonotype appeared many times. The V gene is TRBV28, the J gene TRBJ2-7; the match to TRBD2 covers 12 bases. CDR1 is MDHEN, CDR2 SYDVKM, per germline. Germline trimming cut 7 bases from V and 3 bases from J; bases unmatched to any gene: 7. This CDR3 is built from 15 residues. This CDR3 is CASTRQGLAGYEQYF. For the CDR3, the DNA is TGTGCCAGCACCCGACAGGGACTAGCGGGCTACGAGCAGTACTTC.

This clonotype was recorded at least ten times. The chain combines TRBV18 with TRBJ2-3; no reliable D call. The CDR3 consists of 13 residues. Germline loops: CDR1 KGHSH, CDR2 LQKENI. Trimming took off 4 bases at V and 4 bases at J, with 9 bases between the two ends. The CDR3 loop is CASSLDGADTQYF. In DNA form, the CDR3 reads TGTGCCAGCTCACTGGATGGGGCAGATACGCAGTATTTT.

This chain links TRBV2 with TRBJ2-5, with TRBD2 matching over 10 bases. Germline V gene data show CDR1 as SNHLY and CDR2 as FYNNEI. The CDR3 runs to 17 residues. Trimming at V came to 6 bases and at J to 4 bases, leaving 14 bases not matched to a gene. CDR3 amino acids: CASRDSLWASGRETQYF. CDR3 DNA sequence: TGTGCCAGCAGGGATTCCCTTTGGGCTAGCGGGAGAGAGACCCAGTACTTC. The whole variable domain, remainder taken from reference TRBV2 and TRBJ2-5, is EPEVTQTPSHQVTQMGQEVILRCVPISNHLYFYWYRQILGQKVEFLVSFYNNEISEKSEIFDDQFSVERPDGSNFTLKIRSTKLEDSAMYFCASRDSLWASGRETQYFGPGTRLLVL.

This clonotype was picked up many times. Mismatch with germline at one junction end may stem from a read error. The rearrangement joins TRBV28 to TRBJ2-1, with D perhaps TRBD1 (6 bases). Germline CDR1 is MDHEN and CDR2 is SYDVKM. This CDR3 contains 13 residues. CDR3 sequence: CASRPSVVRTGSF. The CDR3 nucleotides are TGTGCCAGCAGGCCCTCGGTGGTGCGAACAGGGTCCTTC.

The chain joins TRBV7-3 to TRBJ2-1; no definite D call. Germline loops: CDR1 SGHTA, CDR2 FQGTGA. With 1 base removed from V and 3 bases from J, the gap between germline ends came to 7 bases. This CDR3 comprises 14 residues. CDR3: CASSLSGFYNEQFF. The CDR3 nucleotides read TGTGCCAGCAGCTTAAGTGGTTTCTACAATGAGCAGTTCTTC.

This clonotype was seen a handful of times. V and J are TRBV7-6 and TRBJ1-2, with D maybe TRBD1 (6 bases). Deletions cut 5 bases from V and 8 bases from J, with 21 bases between. This CDR3 spans 15 amino acids. The germline V gene has CDR1 SGHVS and CDR2 FNYEAQ. CDR3 nucleotides: TGTGCCAGCAGCCCCTTACCGGGACACCAAGAAGGCTACACCTTC. Amino acid sequence: CASSPLPGHQEGYTF.

This clonotype was observed a handful of times. V usage is TRBV3-1 and J usage is TRBJ2-1; no clear D gene. Germline CDR1 LGHDT, CDR2 YNNKEL (reference sequence). The V and J ends lost 1 base and 0 bases respectively, with 4 bases between them. CDR3 length equals 14 residues. The CDR3 loop reads CASSQASSYNEQFF. For the CDR3, the DNA is TGTGCCAGCAGCCAAGCGAGCTCCTACAATGAGCAGTTCTTC.

The chain recombines TRBV7-2 with TRBJ2-7; 8 bases map to TRBD1. The CDR3 is made up of 14 amino acids. V lost 5 bases to trimming and J lost 6 bases; unmatched junction nucleotides: 9. Germline-derived CDR1 and CDR2 are SGHTA and FQGNSA. The CDR3 loop reads CASSLGQGRFEQYF. CDR3 DNA: TGTGCCAGCAGCCTAGGACAGGGAAGGTTCGAGCAGTACTTC.

The chain links TRBV6-1 to TRBJ2-3; D ambiguous. The ends were cut back, 6 bases at V and 0 bases at J, with 10 bases in the middle. In germline, CDR1 is MNHNS, CDR2 SASEGT. The CDR3 sequence is 14 residues long. The CDR3 DNA follows: TGTGCCAGCAGAGAGTCGACTAGCACAGATACGCAGTATTTT. Protein sequence: CASRESTSTDTQYF.

This clonotype has a handful of counts. The V call is TRBV4-2, the J call TRBJ1-1; D not resolved. There are 15 residues in the CDR3. The V end was cut by 1 base, the J end by 0 bases, with 9 bases between. Germline lookup yields CDR1 LGHNA and CDR2 YNFKEQ. CDR3 sequence reads: CASSQGPAMNTEAFF. In DNA form, the CDR3 reads TGTGCCAGCAGCCAAGGTCCAGCAATGAACACTGAAGCTTTCTTT.

This clonotype appeared a few times. Here the CDR3 reads CASSQDKRTATNEKLFF. The CDR3 bases are TGTGCCAGCAGCCAAGATAAACGGACGGCAACTAATGAAAAACTGTTTTTT. The chain joins TRBV4-2 to TRBJ1-4; no clear D gene. The CDR3 contains 17 residues. V was trimmed by 0 bases and J by 0 bases, leaving 11 bases between them. CDR1 and CDR2 from the germline V gene are LGHNA and YNFKEQ.

This clonotype was detected many times. The rearrangement uses TRBV3-1 and TRBJ1-6; 8 nucleotides match TRBD1. V shed 1 base, J shed 9 bases, and the junction held 5 bases outside the gene matches. This CDR3 comprises 15 residues. Germline CDR1 reads LGHDT; CDR2 reads YNNKEL (reference sequence). CDR3 region: CASSQGGQGLSPLHF. The DNA of the CDR3 is TGTGCCAGCAGCCAAGGCGGACAGGGCCTTTCACCCCTCCACTTT.

This clonotype was observed at least ten times. This chain connects TRBV3-1 to TRBJ2-1, with 9 bases lining up with TRBD2. The J segment lost 7 bases and the V segment lost 1 base, leaving 11 bases of the junction unmatched. From germline, CDR1 is LGHDT and CDR2 YNNKEL (reference sequence). CDR3 length: 17 residues. The CDR3 spells CASSQVRLAGWVNEQFF. The CDR3 DNA is TGTGCCAGCAGCCAAGTGCGGCTAGCGGGATGGGTAAATGAGCAGTTCTTC.

Many counts were recorded for this clonotype. The chain carries TRBV20-1 and TRBJ1-1; D remains ambiguous. This CDR3 is built from 13 residues. V gave up 4 bases and J gave up 1 base, with 10 bases separating them. CDR1 and CDR2 (germline): DFQATT, SNEGSKA (reference sequence). The CDR3 reads CSAILNSNTEAFF. CDR3 DNA sequence: TGCAGTGCTATCTTAAATTCGAACACTGAAGCTTTCTTT.

This clonotype was detected ten times or more. The DNA for the CDR3 is TGTGCCAGCAGCTTAGTACTCGCCCACACAGATACGCAGTATTTT. Its protein product is CASSLVLAHTDTQYF. The chain couples TRBV7-2 to TRBJ2-3; no reliable D call. Between the trimmed V and J ends, which lost 1 base and 2 bases, there was a span of 10 bases. The CDR3 is made up of 15 amino acids. CDR1 SGHTA and CDR2 FQGNSA come from the germline V gene.

This clonotype showed up many times. The chain recombines TRBV20-1 with TRBJ1-3, with 7 bases fitting TRBD1. V lost 6 bases to trimming and J lost 4 bases; unmatched junction nucleotides: 9. This CDR3 is 14 amino acids long. In germline, CDR1 is DFQATT, CDR2 SNEGSKA (reference sequence). The CDR3 region is CSATRTGDGNTIYF. The CDR3 DNA sequence: TGCAGTGCCACAAGAACAGGGGACGGAAACACCATATATTTT.

The chain links TRBV12-5 to TRBJ2-3, with TRBD2 matching over 14 bases. The junction had 13 bases not matched to a gene; V was cut back by 6 bases and J by 5 bases. Germline CDR1 reads LGHNT; CDR2 reads FRNRAP. This CDR3 is built from 18 residues. In DNA form, the CDR3 reads TGTGCTAGTGGAGATCCGGGACTAGCGGGAGCAGGAGGAGATACGCAGTATTTT. This sequence encodes CASGDPGLAGAGGDTQYF. Supplemented by reference TRBV12-5 and TRBJ2-3, the full variable domain reads DARVTQTPRHKVTEMGQEVTMRCQPILGHNTVFWYRQTMMQGLELLAYFRNRAPLDDSGMPKDRFSAEMPDATLATLKIQPSEPRDSAVYFCASGDPGLAGAGGDTQYFGPGTRLTVL.

This clonotype came up many times. The rearrangement links TRBV11-2 to TRBJ2-3, with 11 bases that match TRBD1. The CDR3 totals 14 residues. CDR1 and CDR2 from the germline V gene are SGHAT and FQNNGV. V was clipped by 5 bases and J by 6 bases; unmatched bases: 4. DNA of the CDR3: TGTGCCAGCAGCCGGGACAGGGGGTCGGATACGCAGTATTTT. Its protein is CASSRDRGSDTQYF.

The chain has TRBV28 and TRBJ2-1, with a tentative D call TRBD1 (6 bases). Trimming pared 8 bases from V and 2 bases from J, leaving 16 bases between. The CDR3 is made up of 15 amino acids. CDR1 is MDHEN and CDR2 is SYDVKM in the germline V gene. CDR3 DNA sequence: TGTGCCAGCGGAAAACAGGGTAGGACCTACAATGAGCAGTTCTTC. Its protein product is CASGKQGRTYNEQFF.

This clonotype was recorded many times. The chain combines TRBV29-1 with TRBJ2-1; the match to TRBD2 covers 16 bases. The CDR3 spans 14 residues. Germline loops: CDR1 SQVTM, CDR2 ANQGSEA. Germline trimming cut 5 bases from V and 10 bases from J; bases unmatched to any gene: 5. CDR3 DNA sequence: TGCAGCGTTCGGCCGGGACTAGCGGGAGGGGAGCAGTTCTTC. Amino acids: CSVRPGLAGGEQFF.

This clonotype is medium-sized (0.01 to 0.1%) within its sample. The chain employs TRBV6-4 and TRBJ2-1; D is uncertain. CDR3 size: 13 residues. CDR1 is MRHNA, CDR2 SNTAGT, per germline. Trimming cost V 0 bases and J 5 bases, with 5 bases left between them. CDR3 sequence: CASSDSTNNEQFF. The CDR3 DNA sequence: TGTGCCAGCAGTGACTCGACAAACAATGAGCAGTTCTTC.

V usage is TRBV4-1 and J usage is TRBJ2-7; 8 bases align to TRBD1. The CDR3 extends over 15 amino acids. V was clipped by 3 bases and J by 5 bases; unmatched bases: 9. From germline, CDR1 is MGHRA and CDR2 YSYEKL. CDR3 sequence (DNA): TGCGCCAGCAGCCAGTATTCCGGGACAGGAGACGAGCAGTACTTC. Its translation: CASSQYSGTGDEQYF.